The rows below give T cell receptor beta chains drawn from one sample of a study of early T cells in non-severe SARS-CoV-2 infection. TCRdb redid the calling of the 5' RACE reads with MiXCR, one entry per CDR3 protein. The sample gives around 58,000 distinct CDR3 sequences, about 7.7% of which show up once; roughly 10% is in the top ten. This material consisted of whole blood, taken at baseline. Every receptor here comes from an adult who was a healthcare worker with PCR-confirmed SARS-CoV-2 infection or an uninfected control (not recorded which). Both conserved end residues are part of each CDR3. Fields, in order: clone size, D gene, V gene, J gene, CDR3 protein, CDR3 DNA. D genes are given only for firm matches. Size is omitted from some rows. Given values are once, few, many or a class for expanded clones.

few	TRBD2	TRBV4-2	TRBJ2-5	CASSSQGSGRFGGETQYF	TGTGCCAGCAGCTCCCAAGGTAGCGGGAGATTCGGAGGGGAGACCCAGTACTTC
NA	NA	TRBV10-3	TRBJ2-7	CAIRDNYEQYF	TGTGCCATCAGGGACAACTACGAGCAGTACTTC
many	NA	TRBV20-1	TRBJ2-7	CSASERYEQYF	TGCAGTGCTAGCGAGCGATACGAGCAGTACTTC
few	TRBD2	TRBV12-3/TRBV12-4	TRBJ2-5	CASSFSGANQETQYF	TGTGCCAGCAGTTTTAGCGGGGCAAACCAAGAGACCCAGTACTTC
NA	TRBD2	TRBV20-1	TRBJ2-5	CSARDLLAGGPTETQYF	TGCAGTGCTAGAGATCTGCTAGCGGGAGGGCCAACGGAGACCCAGTACTTC
few	NA	TRBV27	TRBJ2-7	CASSHRVGSYEQYF	TGTGCCAGCAGTCACAGGGTTGGCTCCTACGAGCAGTACTTC
NA	NA	TRBV18	TRBJ2-7	CASSPGAGPYEQYF	TGTGCCAGCTCACCGGGGGCGGGGCCCTACGAGCAGTACTTC
few	TRBD2	TRBV28	TRBJ2-7	CASSLWAGTSGIDEQYF	TGTGCCAGCAGTTTATGGGCCGGGACTAGCGGGATTGACGAGCAGTACTTC
NA	NA	TRBV12-3/TRBV12-4	TRBJ2-5	CASSFLGVEYF	TGTGCCAGCAGTTTCCTAGGGGTGGAGTACTTC
many	NA	TRBV4-1	TRBJ1-5	CASSQDGRGNQPQHF	TGCGCCAGCAGCCAAGACGGACGAGGCAATCAGCCCCAGCATTTT
many	NA	TRBV6-1	TRBJ1-1	CARKNTEAFF	TGTGCCAGAAAGAACACTGAAGCTTTCTTT
few	NA	TRBV7-3	TRBJ1-1	CASSYNRNTEAFF	TGTGCCAGCAGCTATAACAGGAACACTGAAGCTTTCTTT
NA	NA	TRBV12-3/TRBV12-4	TRBJ2-7	CASSPPFDEQYF	TGTGCCAGCAGTCCGCCCTTTGACGAGCAGTACTTC
few	TRBD2	TRBV10-3	TRBJ2-2	CAISGTAGAISGELFF	TGTGCCATCAGTGGAACAGCGGGAGCTATCTCCGGGGAGCTGTTTTTT
NA	NA	TRBV7-9	TRBJ2-7	CASSFSSGSDEQYF	TGTGCCAGCAGCTTCAGTTCAGGCTCCGACGAGCAGTACTTC
medium-sized	NA	TRBV28	TRBJ2-1	CASRLDTSSYNEQFF	TGTGCCAGCAGGTTGGACACCTCCTCCTACAATGAGCAGTTCTTC
NA	NA	TRBV12-3/TRBV12-4	TRBJ1-5	CASSLQGWNQPQHF	TGTGCCAGCAGTTTGCAGGGGTGGAATCAGCCCCAGCATTTT
NA	NA	TRBV7-9	TRBJ2-2	CASSSYRDLTGELFF	TGTGCCAGCAGCTCTTACAGGGATCTCACCGGGGAGCTGTTTTTT
many	NA	TRBV5-1	TRBJ1-2	CASSLGRQTGYTF	TGCGCCAGCAGCTTGGGCAGACAGACTGGCTACACCTTC
few	TRBD2	TRBV20-1	TRBJ2-1	CSAHPIAGGQGEQFF	TGCAGTGCTCATCCCATAGCGGGAGGCCAGGGGGAGCAGTTCTTC
many	NA	TRBV6-2/TRBV6-3	TRBJ2-2	CASSNLAGRELFF	TGTGCCAGCAGTAATTTAGCTGGGCGGGAGCTGTTTTTT
NA	NA	TRBV12-3/TRBV12-4	TRBJ1-4	CASSPSIRTDATNEKLFF	TGTGCCAGCAGCCCCTCGATTAGGACAGATGCAACTAATGAAAAACTGTTTTTT
few	TRBD1	TRBV18	TRBJ2-7	CASSPTQGFRSYEQYF	TGTGCCAGCTCACCGACACAGGGGTTTCGTTCCTACGAGCAGTACTTC
few	TRBD1	TRBV6-1	TRBJ2-1	CASSDRDRSYNEQFF	TGTGCCAGCAGTGACCGGGACAGGAGTTACAATGAGCAGTTCTTC
many	TRBD1	TRBV7-6	TRBJ1-1	CASSPGQGASLEAFF	TGTGCCAGCAGCCCAGGACAGGGGGCCTCACTTGAAGCTTTCTTT
many	NA	TRBV11-2	TRBJ2-5	CASSSTYGSETQYF	TGTGCCAGCAGCTCAACGTATGGATCAGAGACCCAGTACTTC
few	NA	TRBV6-5	TRBJ1-4	CASRGVATNEKLFF	TGTGCCAGCAGGGGGGTCGCAACTAATGAAAAACTGTTTTTT
NA	TRBD1	TRBV11-2	TRBJ1-2	CASSPGTETNYGYTF	TGTGCCAGCAGCCCAGGGACAGAGACCAACTATGGCTACACCTTC
many	NA	TRBV12-3/TRBV12-4	TRBJ2-1	CASSLGDSYNEQFF	TGTGCCAGCAGTTTAGGAGATTCCTACAATGAGCAGTTCTTC
many	TRBD1	TRBV28	TRBJ2-1	CASTGQVNDEQFF	TGTGCCAGCACAGGACAGGTCAACGATGAGCAGTTCTTC
NA	TRBD2	TRBV5-4	TRBJ2-3	CASSAVPSGLTDTQYF	TGTGCCAGCAGCGCCGTGCCTAGCGGACTCACAGATACGCAGTATTTT
NA	NA	TRBV11-2	TRBJ1-1	CASSVGHPMNTEAFF	TGTGCCAGCAGCGTGGGACATCCCATGAACACTGAAGCTTTCTTT
NA	NA	TRBV2	TRBJ1-6	CASTGTDPYNSPLHF	TGTGCCAGCACCGGGACTGACCCCTATAATTCACCCCTCCACTTT
NA	NA	TRBV29-1	TRBJ2-4	CSVAGGSASIQYF	TGCAGCGTTGCTGGGGGCAGCGCTAGCATTCAGTACTTC
many	NA	TRBV5-4	TRBJ1-5	CASSLAGGGGNQPQHF	TGTGCCAGCAGCTTGGCAGGTGGTGGTGGCAATCAGCCCCAGCATTTT
NA	TRBD2	TRBV18	TRBJ2-3	CASSRPRSSGAWGTQYF	TGTGCCAGCTCACGACCGCGTTCTAGCGGGGCCTGGGGTACGCAGTATTTT
few	NA	TRBV7-7	TRBJ1-2	CASSHKMTGQFGYTF	TGTGCTAGCAGCCACAAAATGACAGGCCAATTCGGCTACACCTTC
NA	NA	TRBV29-1	TRBJ2-1	CSVETRELNEQFF	TGCAGCGTTGAAACGCGGGAACTCAATGAGCAGTTCTTC